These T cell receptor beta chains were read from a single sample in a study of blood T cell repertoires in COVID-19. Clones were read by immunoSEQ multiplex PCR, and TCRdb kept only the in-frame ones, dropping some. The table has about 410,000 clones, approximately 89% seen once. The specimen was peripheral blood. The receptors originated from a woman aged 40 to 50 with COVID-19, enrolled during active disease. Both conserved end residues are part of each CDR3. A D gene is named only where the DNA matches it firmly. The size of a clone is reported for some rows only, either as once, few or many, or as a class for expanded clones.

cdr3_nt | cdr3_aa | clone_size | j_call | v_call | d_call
TGTGCCAGCAGTTTTGGGGCAGGGGGTATTGGAAACACCATATATTTT | CASSFGAGGIGNTIYF | once | TRBJ1-3 | TRBV27 | TRBD1
TGTGCCAGCAGCTACGGCGACAGCGGGAGCGGGTACGAGCAGTACTTC | CASSYGDSGSGYEQYF | - | TRBJ2-7 | TRBV7-6 | TRBD2
TGTGCCAGCAGCCCTCTCAGGGGATGGGAGACCCAGTACTTC | CASSPLRGWETQYF | - | TRBJ2-5 | TRBV7-2 | -
TGTGCCAGCACCACAACCTTTAGGGGACAGGGACGGCTAGAGGACTATGGCTACACCTTC | CASTTTFRGQGRLEDYGYTF | - | TRBJ1-2 | TRBV7-9 | TRBD1
TGTGCCTGGAGTCGAGGGCCGATCTCCTACGAGCAGTACTTC | CAWSRGPISYEQYF | few | TRBJ2-7 | TRBV30 | -
TGCGCCAGCAGTGCAATTTTAGCGGGAGGGCCCTACGAGCAGTACTTC | CASSAILAGGPYEQYF | - | TRBJ2-7 | TRBV10-1 | TRBD2
TGTGCCAGCTCCGCAAACACCGAGGTGCCCCAGCATTTT | CASSANTEVPQHF | once | TRBJ1-5 | TRBV18 | -
TGTGCCAGCGCCAGAGGCCCCCCTGGGGCCAACGTCCTGACTTTC | CASARGPPGANVLTF | once | TRBJ2-6 | TRBV9 | -
TGCAGCGTTGGGACGGGAGGGGGTAACACCTATGGCTACACCTTC | CSVGTGGGNTYGYTF | - | TRBJ1-2 | TRBV29-1 | -
TGTGCCAGCTCACCGTCGGGGAGTGGGAACACTGAAGCTTTCTTT | CASSPSGSGNTEAFF | - | TRBJ1-1 | TRBV18 | -
TGTGCCACCAGTGACCGACGGGTTAGCACAGATACGCAGTATTTT | CATSDRRVSTDTQYF | - | TRBJ2-3 | TRBV24-1 | -
TGTGCCAGCAGCCCGGGACACCTTTATGGCTACACCTTC | CASSPGHLYGYTF | - | TRBJ1-2 | TRBV12-3/TRBV12-4 | -
TGTGCCAGCAGTTTATCATCCAGGGGTAGTTTCACAGATACGCAGTATTTT | CASSLSSRGSFTDTQYF | - | TRBJ2-3 | TRBV27 | -
TGCGCCAGCAGCCGAGTGACAGGGGAGGACACTGAAGCTTTCTTT | CASSRVTGEDTEAFF | - | TRBJ1-1 | TRBV4-3 | TRBD1
TGTGCCAGCTCAACAAACCAGGATTCCCGCGAGCAGTACTTC | CASSTNQDSREQYF | - | TRBJ2-7 | TRBV18 | -
TGTGCCAGCAGTACTCGACTGAGAAATTCACCCCTCCACTTT | CASSTRLRNSPLHF | - | TRBJ1-6 | TRBV28 | -
TGTGCCAGCAGCCCCCCGGTCACTGAAGCTTTCTTT | CASSPPVTEAFF | - | TRBJ1-1 | TRBV11-2 | -
TGTGCCATCAGTGAGTCCGTAACAGGGGAATTGAACTATGGCTACACCTTC | CAISESVTGELNYGYTF | - | TRBJ1-2 | TRBV10-3 | TRBD1
TGCGCCAGCAGCTTGATTTCCGCAGGGTCCTCCTACGAGCAGTACTTC | CASSLISAGSSYEQYF | - | TRBJ2-7 | TRBV5-1 | -
TGCGCCAGCAGCTTGGGCGGGACTGTCACAGATACGCAGTATTTT | CASSLGGTVTDTQYF | once | TRBJ2-3 | TRBV5-1 | -
TGTGCCAGCAGCCTACGGGGGACAGGACATGGCTACACCTTC | CASSLRGTGHGYTF | - | TRBJ1-2 | TRBV6-5 | TRBD1
TGTGCCAGCAGCTGGACAGCCTACGAGCAGTACTTC | CASSWTAYEQYF | - | TRBJ2-7 | TRBV6-2/TRBV6-3 | -
TGTGCCAGCAGCCAAGATCTGAGACTAGGCAAGCAGTACTTC | CASSQDLRLGKQYF | - | TRBJ2-7 | TRBV14 | -
TGTGCCAGCAGCCAAGCGGGGGGTTCTTATAATTCACCCCTCCACTTT | CASSQAGGSYNSPLHF | - | TRBJ1-6 | TRBV3-1/TRBV3-2 | -
TGTGCCAGCAGTTCTTCCTCCCAGGGGGACGCCGGCTACACCTTC | CASSSSSQGDAGYTF | - | TRBJ1-2 | TRBV27 | TRBD1
TGTGCCAGCTCACCTAGGACAGGGAGCTATGGCTACACCTTC | CASSPRTGSYGYTF | - | TRBJ1-2 | TRBV18 | TRBD1
TGTGCCAGCAGTTTGGCAGGGAATGGCTACACCTTC | CASSLAGNGYTF | - | TRBJ1-2 | TRBV28 | -
TGCAGTGCTAGTTGGACAGAAGGGTATCAGCCCCAGCATTTT | CSASWTEGYQPQHF | - | TRBJ1-5 | TRBV20-1 | -
TGTGCCAGCAGCTCTATAATGGTCCATAACGAAGCTTTCTTT | CASSSIMVHNEAFF | once | TRBJ1-1 | TRBV7-9 | -
TGTGCCAGCAGGTTGCAGGGTTACCAGCCCCAGCATTTT | CASRLQGYQPQHF | - | TRBJ1-5 | TRBV12-3/TRBV12-4 | -
TGTGCCATCAGTGAGTCAGCGGGCGGGAGTATTGAGGGGGATGAGCAGTTCTTC | CAISESAGGSIEGDEQFF | - | TRBJ2-1 | TRBV10-3 | -
TGTGCCAGCACCGGGATGAGTACCCGGGGGGCTCAGCCCCAGCATTTT | CASTGMSTRGAQPQHF | - | TRBJ1-5 | TRBV2 | -
TGTGCCAGCAGTTTCCCGGCGTGGTCGGGGGATTATGGCTACACCTTC | CASSFPAWSGDYGYTF | many | TRBJ1-2 | TRBV28 | -
TGTGCCAGCTCCCCGCGGGAGGGGAACAATGAGCAGTTCTTC | CASSPREGNNEQFF | - | TRBJ2-1 | TRBV18 | TRBD2
TGTGCCACCAGCAGGCTCTCCGGGACAGGGGGCCGCTTAGGTGGCTACACCTTC | CATSRLSGTGGRLGGYTF | - | TRBJ1-2 | TRBV15 | TRBD1
TGCAGCGTTCGCTCCCATTCCGGACAGGGAGGAAAGGGCTACACCTTC | CSVRSHSGQGGKGYTF | - | TRBJ1-2 | TRBV29-1 | TRBD1
TGTGCCAGCAGTGTACTCCGTATCAATGAAAAACTGTTTTTT | CASSVLRINEKLFF | - | TRBJ1-4 | TRBV28 | -
TGTGCCAGCAGTTTCCAGCGGACTAACGGGGAGCTGTTTTTT | CASSFQRTNGELFF | - | TRBJ2-2 | TRBV27 | -
TGTGCCAGCAGTTCCGGGACAGGCTCTGGGGCCAACGTCCTGACTTTC | CASSSGTGSGANVLTF | - | TRBJ2-6 | TRBV6-4 | TRBD1
TGTGCCAGCAGCTTACAGGGGTCTAACTATGGCTACACCTTC | CASSLQGSNYGYTF | - | TRBJ1-2 | TRBV7-2 | -
TGTGCCAGCAGCCCCGGAACGGGGACTAGCGGACGATACAATGAGCAGTTCTTC | CASSPGTGTSGRYNEQFF | - | TRBJ2-1 | TRBV7-3 | TRBD2